The clone carrying this TCR beta chain was detected only a few times. As yet, its antigen is unknown. The source of the sample is a study of T-cell memory formation after mild COVID-19. In the study overall: Across donors, TCR clusters were largely donor specific. Regarding the study as a whole: Contracting clones from day 15 to 85 showed balanced CD4/CD8; later expanders favored CD4+.

Germline V gene data show CDR1 as MGHDK and CDR2 as SYGVNS. The V end lost 6 bases, the J end lost 7 bases, and 16 bases lay between the germline ends. CDR3 length equals 13 residues. In TCRdb, the 5' RACE reads were re-called with MiXCR into one record per CDR3 protein. The data show about 430,000 distinct CDR3 sequences, approximately 24% seen once. Sequencing was performed on PBMCs or a T cell subset sorted from them (not recorded which). The gene calls are TRBV25-1 and TRBJ2-7; D is perhaps TRBD1 (6 bases). The TCR originated in an adult woman who had mild COVID-19 (a few samples of this study predate the infection). Cell type and time point are not known. CDR3 DNA: TGTGCCAGCAGCAGGGGTTTGTGGATAGAGCAGTACTTC. Its protein product is CASSRGLWIEQYF.